One sample yielded the 28 T cell receptor beta chains listed below, sequenced in a study of blood T cells in healthy people across ages. Through a sample-barcoded 5' primer and a J-beta primer mix, a second PCR was run for about 7 to 12 cycles. TCRdb called the 5' RACE reads again in MiXCR, with one record for every CDR3 protein. Of around 1,000,000 distinct CDR3 sequences detected, around 25% appear once; the ten largest clones hold 0.65% to 0.95%. This sample was also put to use in a study of T cells of mothers and their children.

Sequencing was carried out using blood. These receptor sequences come from a girl aged 2 to 10 in good health.

This clonotype turned up a few times. The V gene is TRBV6-5, the J gene TRBJ2-7, with 13 bases lining up with TRBD2. This CDR3 comprises 18 residues. Germline CDR1 MNHEY, CDR2 SVGAGI. After removal of 0 bases from V and 5 bases from J, the junction contained 10 bases not matched to a gene. Here the CDR3 reads CASSYSITLGLAGNEQYF. DNA of the CDR3: TGTGCCAGCAGTTACTCGATTACCCTGGGACTAGCGGGAAACGAGCAGTACTTC.

The chain uses TRBV5-1 and TRBJ1-4; 7 bases map to TRBD1. CDR1 is SGHRS, CDR2 YFSETQ, per germline. This CDR3 region has 14 residues. Trimming took 4 bases from V and 4 from J; bases not matched to a gene: 4. The CDR3 region is CASSLGQNNEKLFF. The CDR3 DNA follows: TGCGCCAGCAGCCTGGGACAGAATAATGAAAAACTGTTTTTT.

The chain has TRBV2 and TRBJ2-7; TRBD1 matches 7 bases. The germline gives CDR1 SNHLY, CDR2 FYNNEI. The CDR3 has 15 amino acids. The J segment lost 3 bases and the V segment lost 3 bases, leaving 8 bases of the junction unmatched. Here the CDR3 reads CASSDDRDINYEQYF. The CDR3 DNA reads TGTGCCAGCAGTGACGACAGGGACATCAACTACGAGCAGTACTTC.

The rearrangement joins TRBV2 to TRBJ1-1; no reliable D call. The CDR3 contains 15 residues. Trimming stripped 8 bases from V and 2 bases from J, with 18 bases between. The germline gives CDR1 SNHLY, CDR2 FYNNEI. The CDR3 region has the DNA TGTGCCAGCCGTGTGGGGATGGTTGAAAACACTGAAGCTTTCTTT. Amino acid sequence: CASRVGMVENTEAFF.

This clonotype was detected only a few times. The chain employs TRBV24-1 and TRBJ2-1, with 9 positions matching TRBD1. CDR1 KGHDR and CDR2 SFDVKD come from the germline V gene. The V segment lost 3 bases and the J segment 7 bases; nucleotides outside the gene matches: 9. CDR3 length equals 16 residues. CDR3 sequence (DNA): TGTGCCACCAGTGATCCCGACAGGGGGTGGGGGAATGAGCAGTTCTTC. This encodes CATSDPDRGWGNEQFF.

This chain joins TRBV9 and TRBJ1-1, with a tentative D call TRBD1 (6 bases). CDR1 and CDR2 (germline): SGDLS, YYNGEE. The V end lost 0 bases, the J end lost 7 bases, and 13 bases lay between the germline ends. This CDR3 is 14 amino acids long. CDR3 in amino acids: CASSVGNRGGEAFF. CDR3 DNA: TGTGCCAGCAGCGTAGGAAACCGAGGGGGTGAAGCTTTCTTT.

This chain joins TRBV24-1 and TRBJ2-1; TRBD2 might be the D (5 bases). CDR3 size: 16 residues. Germline V CDR1 and CDR2: KGHDR, SFDVKD. V shed 0 bases and J shed 2 bases, with 10 bases lying between them. CDR3 sequence (DNA): TGTGCCACCAGTGATTTGGAGGGTTGGGCCTACAATGAGCAGTTCTTC. Protein: CATSDLEGWAYNEQFF.

The chain combines TRBV7-2 with TRBJ2-1, with D maybe TRBD1 (6 bases). The CDR3 covers 16 residues. V was cut by 1 base and J by 4 bases, with 14 bases left in between. Germline V gene data show CDR1 as SGHTA and CDR2 as FQGNSA. In DNA form, the CDR3 reads TGTGCCAGCAGCTTAGATTTCAGGGGTTGGTACAATGAGCAGTTCTTC. Its translation is CASSLDFRGWYNEQFF.

The V call is TRBV20-1, the J call TRBJ2-1; 7 bases are a match to TRBD2. CDR3 size: 14 residues. Germline V gene data show CDR1 as DFQATT and CDR2 as SNEGSKA (reference sequence). Trimming cost V 5 bases and J 4 bases; bases outside gene matches: 8. The CDR3: CSASFSGKYNEQFF. The CDR3 DNA is TGCAGTGCTTCCTTCAGCGGGAAGTACAATGAGCAGTTCTTC.

The chain joins TRBV5-6 to TRBJ2-3, with TRBD2 matching 12 bases. CDR3 size: 17 residues. V trimming: 2 bases; J trimming: 5 bases; junction bases outside the gene matches: 9. Germline V gene data show CDR1 as SGHDT and CDR2 as YYEEEE. CDR3 loop: CASSFSASGRARDTQYF. The CDR3 coding sequence is TGTGCCAGCAGCTTTTCGGCTAGCGGGAGGGCCAGAGATACGCAGTATTTT.

The chain combines TRBV12-3 or TRBV12-4 with TRBJ2-3; the D gene is possibly TRBD1 (5 bases). The length of the CDR3 is 12 residues. The ends were cut back, 7 bases at V and 3 bases at J, with 8 bases in the middle. For the CDR3, the DNA is TGTGCCAGCAAGGGGTGGACAGATACGCAGTATTTT. Translation: CASKGWTDTQYF.

The rearrangement joins TRBV29-1 to TRBJ2-1; 8 bases line up with TRBD1. With 5 bases clipped from V and 3 bases from J, the junction kept 21 bases outside the gene matches. The CDR3 runs to 19 residues. The V gene's germline CDR1 is SQVTM and CDR2 ANQGSEA. CDR3 bases: TGCAGCGTTCGGAGTTTTGACAGGGGAGAGTTGGTGGGCTACAATGAGCAGTTCTTC. Encoded protein: CSVRSFDRGELVGYNEQFF.

This clonotype was seen more than once but under ten times. This rearrangement joins TRBV5-1 to TRBJ2-7; no clear D. This CDR3 spans 13 amino acids. The ends were cut back, 0 bases at V and 2 bases at J, with 6 bases in the middle. The germline V gene has CDR1 SGHRS and CDR2 YFSETQ. Written as DNA, the CDR3 is TGCGCCAGCAGCTTGGATCAAGCCTACGAGCAGTACTTC. Its protein product is CASSLDQAYEQYF.

This clonotype has just a few counts. Here the CDR3 reads CASSSLAGAADTQYF. Here the CDR3 DNA reads TGTGCCAGCAGCTCATTAGCGGGAGCTGCAGATACGCAGTATTTT. V usage is TRBV7-3 and J usage is TRBJ2-3; 9 bases agree with TRBD2. With V trimmed by 4 bases and J by 4 bases, 6 bases remained unmatched. The germline V gene has CDR1 SGHTA and CDR2 FQGTGA. The CDR3 has 15 residues.

This clonotype has only one observation. One end of the junction varies from germline; a read error may be responsible. The chain carries TRBV20-1 and TRBJ2-7; maybe TRBD2 (6 bases). Germline V gives CDR1 DFQATT, CDR2 SNEGSKA (reference sequence). This CDR3 contains 15 residues. CDR3 residues: CSAREEGWSYYEQHF. Here the CDR3 DNA reads TGCAGTGCTAGAGAGGAGGGTTGGAGCTACTACGAGCAGCACTTC.

The CDR3 DNA is TGTGCCAGCAGCAGCGAGGGGGCAACTAATGAAAAACTGTTTTTT. As protein: CASSSEGATNEKLFF. The chain is built from TRBV14 and TRBJ1-4; possibly TRBD1 for D (6 bases). Trimming stripped 5 bases from V and 0 bases from J, with 10 bases between. Germline values: CDR1 SGHDN, CDR2 FVKESK. The CDR3 length is 15 residues.

This clonotype was counted between two and nine times. The chain combines TRBV29-1 with TRBJ2-1; D could derive from TRBD1 or TRBD2 (5 bases each). The V gene's germline CDR1 is SQVTM and CDR2 ANQGSEA. The length of the CDR3 is 12 residues. Trimming left V 0 bases short and J 8 bases short, with 8 bases between. This chain's CDR3 is CSVEERGYEQFF. The CDR3 DNA follows: TGCAGCGTTGAAGAGAGGGGCTATGAGCAGTTCTTC.

The rearrangement uses TRBV4-3 and TRBJ1-5; D remains unclear. With 0 bases removed from V and 6 bases from J, the gap between germline ends came to 15 bases. The germline V gene encodes CDR1 LGHNA and CDR2 YSLEER. This CDR3 region has 16 residues. CDR3 loop: CASSQELSLLSQPQHF. The CDR3 region has the DNA TGCGCCAGCAGCCAAGAATTGAGTCTTTTGAGTCAGCCCCAGCATTTT.

The gene calls are TRBV20-1 and TRBJ2-3; TRBD2 agrees at 7 bases. Losses at the gene ends were 2 bases for V and 1 base for J; bases not matched to a gene: 6. The CDR3 spans 15 residues. Germline assignment: CDR1 DFQATT and CDR2 SNEGSKA (reference sequence). The CDR3 sequence: CSARKGTTGTDTQYF. CDR3 bases: TGCAGTGCTAGAAAGGGGACTACCGGCACAGATACGCAGTATTTT.

This chain connects TRBV28 to TRBJ1-2, with 11 bases aligning to TRBD1. The V and J ends lost 8 bases and 5 bases, in that order; junction bases with no gene match: 10. Germline lookup yields CDR1 MDHEN and CDR2 SYDVKM. The CDR3 is made up of 15 amino acids. The DNA of the CDR3 is TGTGCCAGCGTTGAACCCGGGACAGGGGGTTATGGCTACACCTTC. It encodes CASVEPGTGGYGYTF.

V is TRBV7-3 and J is TRBJ2-5; possible D gene TRBD1, 5 bases. Trimming took 1 base from V and 2 from J, leaving 11 bases between them. CDR1 and CDR2 (germline): SGHTA, FQGTGA. The CDR3 sequence is 15 residues long. As DNA, the CDR3 is TGTGCCAGCAGCTTAATTGACAGCTCGCAAGAGACCCAGTACTTC. As protein: CASSLIDSSQETQYF.

The sample holds many counts of this clonotype. V gene TRBV7-3 combines with J gene TRBJ1-1, with a tentative D call TRBD1 (5 bases). This CDR3 has 13 residues. The germline V and J ends were trimmed by 5 bases and 1 base, with 8 bases remaining between them. Per the germline V gene, CDR1 is SGHTA and CDR2 is FQGTGA. CDR3 coding DNA: TGTGCCAGCAGCACCGGACAGAACACTGAAGCTTTCTTT. It translates to CASSTGQNTEAFF.

J is TRBJ2-5 and V is TRBV20-1; D remains unclear. Near its end, the DNA agrees better with TRBJ2-7, so the J call may be wrong. The CDR3 extends over 13 amino acids. CDR1 is DFQATT, CDR2 SNEGSKA, per germline (reference sequence). CDR3 sequence reads: CSALDRFTYEQYF. In DNA, the CDR3 is TGCAGTGCCTTAGACCGTTTCACCTACGAGCAGTACTTC.

V gene TRBV29-1 combines with J gene TRBJ2-3; D might be TRBD2 (6 bases). The CDR3 spans 13 residues. The germline gives CDR1 SQVTM, CDR2 ANQGSEA. V dropped 7 bases and J dropped 3 bases, with 14 bases sitting between them. In nucleotides, the CDR3 is TGCAGCGCCGACATGGGACTTACAGATACGCAGTATTTT. It translates to CSADMGLTDTQYF.

This clonotype was counted a few times. The V call is TRBV12-3 or TRBV12-4, the J call TRBJ2-5; TRBD2 aligns across 7 bases. This CDR3 has 13 residues. V dropped 7 bases and J dropped 5; count of bases not matched to a gene: 7. The CDR3 loop reads CASNPGLDETQYF. CDR3 bases: TGTGCCAGCAATCCTGGACTAGATGAGACCCAGTACTTC.

Concerning this clonotype itself: This CDR3 fails to terminate in the conserved phenylalanine or tryptophan, so it likely reflects a read error. The chain combines TRBV7-2 with TRBJ2-7; D not certain. The CDR3 is 17 residues long. The V gene lost 4 bases and the J gene lost 0 bases, with 19 bases spanning the gap. Germline V lookup: CDR1 SGHTA, CDR2 FQGNSA. CDR3 DNA sequence: TGTGCCAGCAGCTATAGTGTTGTAGCCCTGAGCTCCTACGAGCAGTACCTC. As protein: CASSYSVVALSSYEQYL.

This clonotype was counted only a few times. The gene calls are TRBV20-1 and TRBJ1-1; D gene uncertain. V shed 7 bases and J shed 3 bases, with 9 bases lying between them. Germline CDR1 and CDR2: DFQATT and SNEGSKA (reference sequence). The CDR3 loop spans 11 amino acids. CDR3 in DNA: TGCAGTGGGAGCGACTACACTGAAGCTTTCTTT. Protein sequence: CSGSDYTEAFF.

The V gene is TRBV6-5, the J gene TRBJ1-1, with D unresolved. V lost 0 bases and J lost 0, with 11 bases in between. Germline V gene lookup returns CDR1 MNHEY and CDR2 SVGAGI. The CDR3 runs to 16 residues. The CDR3 spells CASSYSRGVMNTEAFF. CDR3 in DNA: TGTGCCAGCAGTTACTCGAGAGGTGTTATGAACACTGAAGCTTTCTTT.